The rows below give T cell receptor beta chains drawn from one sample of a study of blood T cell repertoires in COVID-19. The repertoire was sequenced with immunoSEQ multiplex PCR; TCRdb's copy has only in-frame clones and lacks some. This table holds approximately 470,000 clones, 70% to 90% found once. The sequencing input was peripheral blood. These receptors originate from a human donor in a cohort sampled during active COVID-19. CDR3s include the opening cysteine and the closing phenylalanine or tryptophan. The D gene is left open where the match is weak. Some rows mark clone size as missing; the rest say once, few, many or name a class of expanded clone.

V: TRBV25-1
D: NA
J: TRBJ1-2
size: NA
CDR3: CASSEWAGTRGYTF
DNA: TGTGCCAGCAGTGAATGGGCAGGGACTAGGGGCTACACCTTC

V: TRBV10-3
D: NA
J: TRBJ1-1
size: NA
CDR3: CAISEADLDTEAFF
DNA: TGTGCCATCAGTGAGGCAGATCTCGACACTGAAGCTTTCTTT

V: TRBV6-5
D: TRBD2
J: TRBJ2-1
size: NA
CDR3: CASRTSGSSNEQFF
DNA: TGTGCCAGCAGAACTAGCGGGAGTTCAAATGAGCAGTTCTTC

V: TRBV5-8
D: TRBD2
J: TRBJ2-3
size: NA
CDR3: CASSLEASGIISDTQYF
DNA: TGTGCCAGCAGCTTGGAGGCCAGCGGGATTATTTCAGATACGCAGTATTTT

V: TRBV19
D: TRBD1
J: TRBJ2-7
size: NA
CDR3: CASSKPGQGTGEQYF
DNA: TGTGCCAGTAGTAAGCCGGGACAGGGTACGGGCGAGCAGTACTTC

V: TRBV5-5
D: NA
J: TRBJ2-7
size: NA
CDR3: CASSSLTGNTYEQYF
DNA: TGTGCCAGCAGCTCCCTTACAGGGAATACCTACGAGCAGTACTTC

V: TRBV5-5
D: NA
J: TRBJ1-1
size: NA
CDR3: CASSPRAVNTEAFF
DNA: TGTGCCAGCAGCCCCAGGGCGGTGAACACTGAAGCTTTCTTT

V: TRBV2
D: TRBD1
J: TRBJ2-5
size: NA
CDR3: CASTRDRGTQYF
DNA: TGTGCCAGCACTCGGGACAGGGGGACCCAGTACTTC

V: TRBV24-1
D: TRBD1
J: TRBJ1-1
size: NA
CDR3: CATSGLTGGTEAFF
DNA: TGTGCCACCAGTGGACTAACAGGGGGCACTGAAGCTTTCTTT

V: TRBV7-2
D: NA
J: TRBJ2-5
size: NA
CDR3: CASSLGAQHWETQYF
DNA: TGTGCCAGCAGCTTAGGGGCTCAGCATTGGGAGACCCAGTACTTC

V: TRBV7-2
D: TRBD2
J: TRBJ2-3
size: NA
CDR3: CASSLVGLAGTSTDTQYF
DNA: TGTGCCAGCAGCTTGGTTGGACTAGCGGGGACTAGCACAGATACGCAGTATTTT

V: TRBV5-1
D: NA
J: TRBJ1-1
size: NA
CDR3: CASSQLQGNTEAFF
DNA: TGCGCCAGCAGCCAGTTACAGGGTAACACTGAAGCTTTCTTT

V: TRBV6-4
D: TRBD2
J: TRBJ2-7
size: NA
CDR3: CASSVEAGDYEQYF
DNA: TGTGCCAGCAGTGTGGAGGCGGGAGACTACGAGCAGTACTTC

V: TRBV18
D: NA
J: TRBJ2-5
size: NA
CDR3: CASSPGQGGETQYF
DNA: TGTGCCAGCTCACCAGGGCAGGGGGGAGAGACCCAGTACTTC

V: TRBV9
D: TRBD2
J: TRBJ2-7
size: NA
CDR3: CASSAALADYEQYF
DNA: TGTGCCAGCAGCGCCGCTCTAGCGGACTACGAGCAGTACTTC

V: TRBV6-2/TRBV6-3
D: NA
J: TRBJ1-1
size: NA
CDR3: CASSNTLNTEAFF
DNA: TGTGCCAGCAGTAACACACTGAACACTGAAGCTTTCTTT

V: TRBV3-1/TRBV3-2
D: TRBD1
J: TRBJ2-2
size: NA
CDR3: CASSPGTARSGELFF
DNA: TGTGCCAGCAGCCCGGGGACAGCCAGGTCCGGGGAGCTGTTTTTT

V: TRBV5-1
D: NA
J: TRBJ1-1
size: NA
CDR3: CASSLTGLGLNTEAFF
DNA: TGCGCCAGCAGCTTGACAGGTTTGGGGCTCAACACTGAAGCTTTCTTT

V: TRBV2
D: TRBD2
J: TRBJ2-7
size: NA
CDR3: CAGGLAGGPYEQYF
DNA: TGTGCCGGGGGGCTAGCGGGAGGGCCCTACGAGCAGTACTTC

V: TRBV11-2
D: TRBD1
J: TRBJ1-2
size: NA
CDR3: CASSLVTGGRSYTF
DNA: TGTGCCAGCAGCTTAGTAACAGGGGGAAGGAGCTACACCTTC

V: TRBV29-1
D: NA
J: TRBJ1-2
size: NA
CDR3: CSVYTGQDYGYTF
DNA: TGCAGCGTTTACACAGGTCAGGACTATGGCTACACCTTC

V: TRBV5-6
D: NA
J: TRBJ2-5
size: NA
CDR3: CASSSTGKQETQYF
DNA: TGTGCCAGCAGCTCAACAGGAAAGCAAGAGACCCAGTACTTC

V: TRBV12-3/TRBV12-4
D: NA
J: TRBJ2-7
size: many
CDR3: CASSQGPYEQYF
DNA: TGTGCCAGCAGTCAGGGCCCCTACGAGCAGTACTTC

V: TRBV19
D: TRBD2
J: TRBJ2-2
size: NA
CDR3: CASRTIGTTNTGELFF
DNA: TGTGCCAGTAGAACGATCGGGACTACGAACACCGGGGAGCTGTTTTTT

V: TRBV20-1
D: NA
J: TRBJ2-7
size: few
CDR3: CSASGAYQPYEQYF
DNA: TGCAGTGCGAGTGGGGCATACCAGCCCTACGAGCAGTACTTC

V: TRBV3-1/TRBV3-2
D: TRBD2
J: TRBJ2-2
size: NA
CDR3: CASSQGSWISGSPSGELFF
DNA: TGTGCCAGCAGCCAAGGGAGTTGGATTAGCGGGAGCCCGTCCGGGGAGCTGTTTTTT

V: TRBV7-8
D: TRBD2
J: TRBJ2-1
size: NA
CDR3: CASSLGRREAREEQFF
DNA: TGTGCCAGCAGCTTAGGCCGGCGGGAGGCACGCGAGGAGCAGTTCTTC

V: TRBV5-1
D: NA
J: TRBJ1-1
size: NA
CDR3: CASSSGRVNTEAFF
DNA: TGCGCCAGCAGCTCCGGGAGGGTGAACACTGAAGCTTTCTTT

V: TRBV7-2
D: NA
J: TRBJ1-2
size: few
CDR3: CASSLMQGYVYGYTF
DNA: TGTGCCAGCAGCTTAATGCAGGGATACGTCTATGGCTACACCTTC

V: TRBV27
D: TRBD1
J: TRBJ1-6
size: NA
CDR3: CASSFKAGGLNSPLHF
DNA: TGTGCCAGCAGTTTTAAGGCAGGGGGGTTAAATTCACCCCTCCACTTT

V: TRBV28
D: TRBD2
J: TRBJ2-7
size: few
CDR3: CASSPLGLAGGPRGGEQYF
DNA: TGTGCCAGCAGTCCGTTAGGACTAGCGGGAGGGCCCCGAGGCGGCGAGCAGTACTTC

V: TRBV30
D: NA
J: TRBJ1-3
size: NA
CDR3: CAWSLYLDSGNTIYF
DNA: TGTGCCTGGAGTCTATACTTAGACTCTGGAAACACCATATATTTT

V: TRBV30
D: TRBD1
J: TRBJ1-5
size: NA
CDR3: CAWSVTTGAVGPQHF
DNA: TGTGCCTGGAGTGTGACCACAGGGGCGGTAGGGCCCCAGCATTTT

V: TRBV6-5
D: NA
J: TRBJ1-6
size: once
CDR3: CASSYDNLSPLHF
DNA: TGTGCCAGCAGTTACGACAATCTGTCACCCCTCCACTTT

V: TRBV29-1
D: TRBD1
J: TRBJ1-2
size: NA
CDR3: CSVELQGAHGYTF
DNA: TGCAGCGTTGAACTTCAGGGGGCACATGGCTACACCTTC

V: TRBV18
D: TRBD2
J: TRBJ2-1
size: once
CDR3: CASSPSPGLDRDEQFF
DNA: TGTGCCAGCTCACCCTCCCCGGGACTAGATCGCGATGAGCAGTTCTTC

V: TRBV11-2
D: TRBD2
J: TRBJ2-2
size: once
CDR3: CASSETTAGGPGGGELFF
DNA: TGTGCCAGCAGCGAGACGACAGCGGGAGGGCCCGGTGGCGGGGAGCTGTTTTTT

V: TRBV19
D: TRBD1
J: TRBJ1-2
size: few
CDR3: CASSPGRQGSNYGYTF
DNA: TGTGCCAGTAGCCCTGGTCGACAGGGATCTAACTATGGCTACACCTTC

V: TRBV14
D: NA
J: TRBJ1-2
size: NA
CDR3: CASSQGQNYGYTF
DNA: TGTGCCAGCAGCCAGGGCCAGAACTATGGCTACACCTTC

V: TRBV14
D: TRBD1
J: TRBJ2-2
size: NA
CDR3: CASRTGGTGTGELFF
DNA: TGTGCCAGTAGGACAGGAGGGACAGGCACCGGGGAGCTGTTTTTT

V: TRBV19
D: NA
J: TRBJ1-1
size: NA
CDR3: CASSFAQGNTEAFF
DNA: TGTGCCAGTAGTTTTGCCCAGGGGAACACTGAAGCTTTCTTT

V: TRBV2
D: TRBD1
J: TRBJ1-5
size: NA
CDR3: CASRQTGVSNQPQHF
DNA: TGTGCCAGCAGACAGACAGGGGTTAGCAATCAGCCCCAGCATTTT

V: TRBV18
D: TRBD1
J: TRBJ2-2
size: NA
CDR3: CASSPDRGTGELFF
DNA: TGTGCCAGCTCACCGGACAGGGGTACCGGGGAGCTGTTTTTT

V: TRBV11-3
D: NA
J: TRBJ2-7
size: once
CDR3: CASSINRDNEQYF
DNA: TGTGCCAGCAGCATAAACCGGGACAACGAGCAGTACTTC

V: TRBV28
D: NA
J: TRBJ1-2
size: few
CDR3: CASSFNRAANYGYTF
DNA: TGTGCCAGCAGTTTCAACAGAGCGGCTAACTATGGCTACACCTTC

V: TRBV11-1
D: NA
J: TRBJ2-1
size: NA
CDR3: CASSLAGFDNEQFF
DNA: TGTGCCAGCAGCTTAGCCGGTTTCGACAATGAGCAGTTCTTC

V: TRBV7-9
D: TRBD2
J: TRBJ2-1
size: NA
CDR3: CASRTSGSYEQFF
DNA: TGTGCCAGCCGGACTAGCGGGAGCTATGAGCAGTTCTTC

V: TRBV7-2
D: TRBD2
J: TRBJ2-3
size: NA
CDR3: CASSLQSGRMDTQYF
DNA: TGTGCCAGCAGCTTACAAAGCGGGAGGATGGATACGCAGTATTTT

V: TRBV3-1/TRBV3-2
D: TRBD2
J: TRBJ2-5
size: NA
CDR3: CASSQDGLAGGQETQYF
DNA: TGTGCCAGCAGCCAAGATGGACTAGCGGGAGGGCAGGAGACCCAGTACTTC

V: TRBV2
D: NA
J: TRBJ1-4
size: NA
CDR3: CASSLRGDGATNEKLFF
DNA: TGTGCCAGCAGTCTACGGGGGGACGGGGCAACTAATGAAAAACTGTTTTTT

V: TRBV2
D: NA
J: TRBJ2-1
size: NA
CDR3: CASSFEGVVEQFF
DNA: TGTGCCAGCAGTTTCGAGGGGGTAGTTGAGCAGTTCTTC

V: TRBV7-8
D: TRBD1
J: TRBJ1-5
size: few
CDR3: CASSPPRTGGRSQPQHF
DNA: TGTGCCAGCAGCCCCCCCCGGACAGGGGGCAGGAGTCAGCCCCAGCATTTT

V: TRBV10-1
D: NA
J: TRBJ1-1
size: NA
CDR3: CASRPQLGGTEAFF
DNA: TGCGCCAGCCGGCCCCAGCTCGGGGGGACTGAAGCTTTCTTT

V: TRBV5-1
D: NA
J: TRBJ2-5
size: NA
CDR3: CASSFSGTQETQYF
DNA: TGCGCCAGCAGCTTTTCAGGGACTCAAGAGACCCAGTACTTC

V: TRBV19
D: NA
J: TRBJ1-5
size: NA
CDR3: CASLGGVAVGNQPQHF
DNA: TGTGCCAGTTTAGGGGGGGTCGCAGTCGGCAATCAGCCCCAGCATTTT